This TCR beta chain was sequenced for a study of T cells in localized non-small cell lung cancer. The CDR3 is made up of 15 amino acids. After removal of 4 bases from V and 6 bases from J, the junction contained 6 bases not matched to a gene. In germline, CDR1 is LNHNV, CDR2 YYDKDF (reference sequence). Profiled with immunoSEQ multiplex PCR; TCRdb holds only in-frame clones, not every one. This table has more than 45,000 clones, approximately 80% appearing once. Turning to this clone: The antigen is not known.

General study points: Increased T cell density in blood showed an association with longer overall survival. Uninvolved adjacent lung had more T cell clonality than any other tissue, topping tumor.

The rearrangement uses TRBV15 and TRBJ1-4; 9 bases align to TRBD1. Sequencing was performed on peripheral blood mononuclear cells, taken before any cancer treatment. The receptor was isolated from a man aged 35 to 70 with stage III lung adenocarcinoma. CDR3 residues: CATSKQTGGYEKLFF. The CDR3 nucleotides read TGTGCCACCAGCAAACAGACAGGGGGATATGAAAAACTGTTTTTT.